One and the same sample provided the 26 T cell receptor beta chains below, sequenced in a study of response to subunit inactivated influenza vaccine. Using its own MiXCR run on the RT-PCR reads, TCRdb lists one record per CDR3 protein. The data contain around 470,000 distinct CDR3 sequences, around 7.9% of them singletons. The material sequenced was PBMCs from blood, taken 23 months after vaccination. The receptors derive from a man aged 50 to 69 who received an inactivated influenza vaccine.

This clonotype came up a few times. This chain uses TRBV12-3 or TRBV12-4 with TRBJ1-2; D gene uncertain. The CDR3 runs to 11 residues. V gave up 8 bases and J gave up 4 bases, with 8 bases separating them. The CDR3 reads CASGSSYGYTF. The CDR3 DNA is TGTGCCAGCGGATCATCCTATGGCTACACCTTC.

Turning to this clonotype: This may arise from a read error, as a much more abundant clone is one base away. CDR3 DNA: TGTCCCACGAGACCATACAATGAGCAGTTCTTC. Its translation is CPTRPYNEQFF. This chain links TRBV12-3 or TRBV12-4 with TRBJ2-1; D remains ambiguous. The CDR3 is made up of 11 amino acids.

In its sample, this clonotype was seen many times. This sequence joins TRBV4-1 and TRBJ1-5, with unresolved D. CDR1 and CDR2 from the germline V gene are MGHRA and YSYEKL. The germline V and J ends were trimmed by 4 bases and 0 bases, with 16 bases remaining between them. The CDR3 is 17 residues long. The CDR3 coding sequence is TGCGCCAGCAGCCCCGCGAGGAATGGGTATAGCAATCAGCCCCAGCATTTT. Its translation is CASSPARNGYSNQPQHF.

This clonotype was picked up many times. The rearrangement links TRBV5-8 to TRBJ2-3; 9 bases align to TRBD2. The CDR3 runs to 16 residues. Trimming cost V 7 bases and J 4 bases; bases outside gene matches: 13. CDR1 and CDR2 from the germline V gene are SGHTS and YDEGEE. The CDR3 DNA reads TGTGCCAGCGGAATCCCGGGACTAGCAATATCAGATACGCAGTATTTT. It yields the protein CASGIPGLAISDTQYF.

V and J are TRBV6-2 or TRBV6-3 and TRBJ2-2, with D perhaps matching TRBD1 or TRBD2 (5 bases each). The ends were cut back, 1 base at V and 3 bases at J, with 12 bases in the middle. The germline V gene encodes CDR1 MNHEY and CDR2 SVGEGT. The CDR3 length is 16 residues. The CDR3 nucleotides read TGTGCCAGCAGTTACTACGGGGCTTGGGACACCGGGGAGCTGTTTTTT. It codes for CASSYYGAWDTGELFF.

Many counts were recorded for this clonotype. The V and J genes are TRBV7-2 and TRBJ2-7, with 9 positions matching TRBD2. Germline-derived CDR1 and CDR2 are SGHTA and FQGNSA. This CDR3 has 14 residues. J gave up 2 bases and V 3 bases, and 2 bases lay outside the gene matches. In nucleotides, the CDR3 is TGTGCCAGCAGCTTGACTAGCGGAGCCTACGAGCAGTACTTC. It is translated as CASSLTSGAYEQYF.

This clonotype showed up just a few times. The chain combines TRBV7-2 with TRBJ1-1, with a tentative D call TRBD1 (5 bases). Germline V gene sequence: CDR1 SGHTA, CDR2 FQGNSA. CDR3 size: 14 residues. Between the trimmed V and J ends, which lost 6 bases and 4 bases, there was a span of 15 bases. The CDR3, as DNA: TGTGCCAGCAGAGACCGGGGGTCGAGCACTGAAGCTTTCTTT. Protein product: CASRDRGSSTEAFF.

This clonotype was counted between two and nine times. The chain couples TRBV29-1 to TRBJ1-4; 11 bases match TRBD1. The CDR3 sequence is 14 residues long. From germline, CDR1 is SQVTM and CDR2 ANQGSEA. V lost 2 bases to trimming and J lost 8 bases; unmatched junction nucleotides: 4. CDR3 DNA sequence: TGCAGCGTTGAATTGGACAGGGGGCGAGAAAAACTGTTTTTT. It specifies CSVELDRGREKLFF.

The chain combines TRBV7-2 with TRBJ1-5; D uncertain. Trimming took 3 bases from V and 0 from J, leaving 15 bases between them. Germline V lookup: CDR1 SGHTA, CDR2 FQGNSA. This CDR3 is built from 17 residues. CDR3 region: CASSFGYGRHSNQPQHF. CDR3 coding DNA: TGTGCCAGCAGCTTCGGCTACGGCCGTCATAGCAATCAGCCCCAGCATTTT.

This chain joins TRBV11-3 and TRBJ2-7; D uncertain. Looked up from germline, CDR1 is SGHNT and CDR2 is YENEEA. The V end was cut by 0 bases, the J end by 2 bases, with 11 bases between. This CDR3 comprises 15 residues. CDR3 coding DNA: TGTGCCAGCAGCTTAGATACCAGAAGCCCCTACGAGCAGTACTTC. Translation gives CASSLDTRSPYEQYF.

The rearrangement uses TRBV24-1 and TRBJ2-5; weak D call: TRBD2 (6 bases). Germline V CDR1 and CDR2: KGHDR, SFDVKD. The length of the CDR3 is 13 residues. The V end lost 5 bases, the J end lost 4 bases, and 10 bases lay between the germline ends. The chain's CDR3 is CATSAGLPETQYF. CDR3 nucleotides: TGTGCCACCAGTGCGGGACTTCCAGAGACCCAGTACTTC.

The chain has TRBV20-1 and TRBJ2-3; D is ambiguous. From germline, CDR1 is DFQATT and CDR2 SNEGSKA (reference sequence). V was clipped by 3 bases and J by 2 bases, with 6 bases between them. The CDR3 sequence is 12 residues long. This CDR3 is CSASLLTDTQYF. In DNA, the CDR3 is TGCAGTGCTAGTCTCCTCACAGATACGCAGTATTTT.

The table lists this clonotype with many counts. This chain uses TRBV12-3 or TRBV12-4 with TRBJ2-7; 7 bases line up with TRBD2. The CDR3 is 14 amino acids. J gave up 8 bases and V 3 bases, and 10 bases lay outside the gene matches. The CDR3 region has the DNA TGTGCCAGCAGTTTCGGGCGGGGGAGCTTAAAGCAGTACTTC. As protein: CASSFGRGSLKQYF.

This sequence joins TRBV20-1 and TRBJ2-1; a weak D match, TRBD1 (7 bases). V gave up 3 bases and J gave up 7 bases, with 19 bases separating them. The germline V gene encodes CDR1 DFQATT and CDR2 SNEGSKA (reference sequence). The CDR3 is made up of 15 amino acids. CDR3: CSARRGQRNSNEQFF. The CDR3 DNA follows: TGCAGTGCTAGGCGGGGACAGAGAAACTCTAATGAGCAGTTCTTC.

The genes are TRBV20-1 and TRBJ2-2; tentatively, D is TRBD2 (7 bases). Trimming took off 6 bases at V and 2 bases at J, with 19 bases between the two ends. Germline CDR1 DFQATT, CDR2 SNEGSKA (reference sequence). The CDR3 loop spans 16 amino acids. The CDR3 here is CSAPRRGGGNTGELFF. CDR3 coding DNA: TGCAGTGCCCCGAGAAGGGGGGGAGGAAACACCGGGGAGCTGTTTTTT.

This clonotype has ten or more counts. V gene TRBV7-8 combines with J gene TRBJ2-1; no clear D. The V end was cut by 3 bases, the J end by 2 bases, with 11 bases between. The CDR3 covers 15 residues. Germline V lookup: CDR1 SGHVS, CDR2 FQNEAQ. This CDR3 is CASSLGRLTYNEQFF. CDR3 sequence (DNA): TGTGCCAGCAGCTTGGGCAGGCTGACCTACAATGAGCAGTTCTTC.

The chain uses TRBV20-1 and TRBJ2-5, with 9 bases identical to TRBD1. Looked up from germline, CDR1 is DFQATT and CDR2 is SNEGSKA (reference sequence). The CDR3 consists of 13 residues. The J segment lost 6 bases and the V segment lost 5 bases, leaving 7 bases of the junction unmatched. The CDR3 region is CSAHRGLGKTQYF. CDR3 nucleotides: TGCAGTGCTCACAGGGGGCTAGGGAAGACCCAGTACTTC.

There are a few counts of this clonotype. The chain is built from TRBV24-1 and TRBJ2-2; TRBD2 aligns across 10 bases. The CDR3 loop spans 19 amino acids. V shed 3 bases and J 0 bases; nucleotides not matched to a gene: 9. CDR1 is KGHDR and CDR2 is SFDVKD in the germline V gene. As DNA, the CDR3 is TGTGCCACCAGTGATCCTCAGTCTAGCGGGAGAGCGAACACCGGGGAGCTGTTTTTT. The encoded protein is CATSDPQSSGRANTGELFF.

The sample holds one count of this clonotype. The chain uses TRBV28 and TRBJ2-1; 7 bases map to TRBD2. V dropped 6 bases and J dropped 6; count of bases not matched to a gene: 11. CDR3 length: 15 residues. CDR1 MDHEN and CDR2 SYDVKM come from the germline V gene. CDR3: CASRPLREFPNEQFF. The CDR3 coding sequence is TGTGCCAGCAGGCCATTGCGGGAGTTCCCCAATGAGCAGTTCTTC.

This clonotype was found many times. The chain recombines TRBV29-1 with TRBJ2-1; TRBD2 is a possible D gene (7 bases). Germline V gene sequence: CDR1 SQVTM, CDR2 ANQGSEA. Trimming took off 7 bases at V and 10 bases at J, with 14 bases between the two ends. The CDR3 is 11 amino acids. CDR3 loop: CSGHAGAEQFF. CDR3 bases: TGCAGCGGACACGCGGGGGCCGAGCAGTTCTTC.

The chain employs TRBV2 and TRBJ2-7; no firm D call. Trimming shortened V by 5 bases and J by 0 bases, and 11 bases separated the two germline ends. The CDR3 has 14 residues. Looked up from germline, CDR1 is SNHLY and CDR2 is FYNNEI. The CDR3 region has the DNA TGTGCCAGCAGTCCCTACCCAAGCTCCTACGAGCAGTACTTC. Protein product: CASSPYPSSYEQYF.

This clonotype came up many times. The V and J genes are TRBV7-8 and TRBJ2-1; 15 bases line up with TRBD2. The CDR3 sequence is 20 residues long. The junction had 16 bases not matched to a gene; V was cut back by 3 bases and J by 7 bases. CDR1 and CDR2 (germline): SGHVS, FQNEAQ. The CDR3 DNA follows: TGTGCCAGCAGCTTCCTGGGACTCGCGGGACTAGCGGGAGGAGCAAATGAGCAGTTCTTC. It specifies CASSFLGLAGLAGGANEQFF.

The chain is built from TRBV11-2 and TRBJ2-2, with 7 bases matching TRBD2. The ends lost 2 bases at V and 4 bases at J; junction bases unmatched: 4. Germline-derived CDR1 and CDR2 are SGHAT and FQNNGV. The CDR3 sequence is 15 residues long. Here the CDR3 DNA reads TGTGCCAGCAGCTTATGGCGGGGGATCACCGGGGAGCTGTTTTTT. Translated: CASSLWRGITGELFF.

This sequence joins TRBV11-2 and TRBJ2-2, with 7 bases lining up with TRBD1. Per germline, CDR1 SGHAT and CDR2 FQNNGV. V was pared by 8 bases and J by 4 bases, with 7 bases of the junction left unmatched. CDR3 length equals 14 residues. The CDR3 region has the DNA TGTGCCAGCTCTAATAGGGACAGCACCGGGGAGCTGTTTTTT. This sequence encodes CASSNRDSTGELFF.

There are a few counts of this clonotype. The chain recombines TRBV7-9 with TRBJ2-3; no reliable D call. The CDR3 is made up of 13 amino acids. V lost 9 bases and J 6 bases, leaving 16 bases between the germline ends. CDR1 is SEHNR, CDR2 FQNEAQ, per germline (reference sequence). CDR3 DNA sequence: TGTGCCAGTGTAAACGTGGCTGAGGATACGCAGTATTTT. This encodes CASVNVAEDTQYF.

This chain uses TRBV24-1 with TRBJ2-5; a possible D gene is TRBD1 (6 bases). CDR1 is KGHDR, CDR2 SFDVKD, per germline. This CDR3 has 15 residues. V was pared by 3 bases and J by 4 bases, with 14 bases between. This CDR3 reads CATSDTTGSGETQYF. The CDR3 region has the DNA TGTGCCACCAGTGATACCACAGGGTCAGGAGAGACCCAGTACTTC.